This TCR beta chain was captured in a study of cytotoxic CD8 clonotypes in ibrutinib-treated CLL. Profiled with immunoSEQ multiplex PCR; TCRdb holds only in-frame clones, not every one. The sample includes tens of thousands of clones, roughly 59% of them seen just once. Trimming pared 5 bases from V and 2 bases from J, leaving 8 bases between. The CDR3 totals 13 residues. The germline V gene has CDR1 SEHNR and CDR2 FQNEAQ (reference sequence). V gene TRBV7-9 combines with J gene TRBJ2-3; no reliable D call. This clonotype originated in a human donor with chronic lymphocytic leukemia. The sequenced sample was PBMCs, obtained after 12 months of ibrutinib treatment. The CDR3 DNA reads as TGTGCCAGCAGCAGTAGGACCACAGATACGCAGTATTTT. Amino acids: CASSSRTTDTQYF.